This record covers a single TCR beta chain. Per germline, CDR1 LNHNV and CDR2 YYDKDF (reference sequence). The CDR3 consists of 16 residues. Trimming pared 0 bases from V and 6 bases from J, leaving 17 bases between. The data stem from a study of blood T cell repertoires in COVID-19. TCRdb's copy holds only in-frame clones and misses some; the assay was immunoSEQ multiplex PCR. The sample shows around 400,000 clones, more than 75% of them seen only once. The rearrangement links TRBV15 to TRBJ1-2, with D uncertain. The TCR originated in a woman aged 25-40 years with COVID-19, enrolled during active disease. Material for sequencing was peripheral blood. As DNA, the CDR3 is TGTGCCACCAGCAGAGATATCGGGAAGTTAGGTAATGGCTACACCTTC. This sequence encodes CATSRDIGKLGNGYTF. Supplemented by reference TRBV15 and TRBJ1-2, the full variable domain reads DAMVIQNPRYQVTQFGKPVTLSCSQTLNHNVMYWYQQKSSQAPKLLFHYYDKDFNNEADTPDNFQSRRPNTSFCFLDIRSPGLGDTAMYLCATSRDIGKLGNGYTFGSGTRLTVV.